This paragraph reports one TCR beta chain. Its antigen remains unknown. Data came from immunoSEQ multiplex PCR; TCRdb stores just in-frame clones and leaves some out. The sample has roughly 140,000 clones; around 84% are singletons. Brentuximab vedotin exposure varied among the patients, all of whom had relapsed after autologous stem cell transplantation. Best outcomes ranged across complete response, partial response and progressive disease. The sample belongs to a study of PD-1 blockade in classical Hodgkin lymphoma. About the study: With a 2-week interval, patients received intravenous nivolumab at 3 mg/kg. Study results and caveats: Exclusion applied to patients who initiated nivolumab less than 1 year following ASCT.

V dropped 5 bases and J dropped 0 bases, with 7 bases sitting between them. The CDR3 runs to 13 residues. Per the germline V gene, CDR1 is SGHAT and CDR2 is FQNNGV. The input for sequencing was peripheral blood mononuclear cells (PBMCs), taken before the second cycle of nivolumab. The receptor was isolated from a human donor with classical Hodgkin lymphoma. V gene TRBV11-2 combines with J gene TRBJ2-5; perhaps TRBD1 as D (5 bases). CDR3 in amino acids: CASSIGDQETQYF. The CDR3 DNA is TGTGCCAGCAGCATAGGGGACCAAGAGACCCAGTACTTC.